This T cell receptor beta chain originates from a study of cytomegalovirus exposure and HLA in healthy donors. Study-wide results and limits: It was confirmed in vitro that a few of the CMV-associated chains were specific for CMV antigens. Altogether, 160 or so TCR beta chains were recorded as cytomegalovirus-associated. In an earlier analysis, most TCR beta V segments were productive about 87% or about 30% of the time.

Between the trimmed V and J ends, which lost 11 bases and 1 base, there was a span of 14 bases. Looked up from germline, CDR1 is MNHEY and CDR2 is SVGAGI. The CDR3 totals 13 residues. While unrecorded immune exposures were likely, the donors were nominally healthy when sampled. 13 Jbeta primers and 60 Vbeta primers were used for the PCR. Profiling relied on immunoSEQ multiplex PCR, and the TCRdb table lists in-frame clones only, not all of them. The table records more than 85,000 clones, about 73% of them present only once. As for this clone: As yet, its antigen is unknown.

V is TRBV6-5 and J is TRBJ1-1; D gene ambiguous. This clonotype was obtained from a woman aged 25 to 39 in good health and CMV-seronegative. Sequencing used PBMCs. In DNA form, the CDR3 reads TGTGCCGCAAAACCCTCGGGGAACACTGAAGCTTTCTTT. Translated: CAAKPSGNTEAFF.